This T cell receptor (beta chain) was recovered during a study of human versus mouse CDR3 diversity and MHC coevolution. Only in-frame clones appear in the TCRdb table, and some are missing; sequencing was by immunoSEQ multiplex PCR. The sample lists roughly 80,000 clones, 93% occurring once. V lost 3 bases to trimming and J lost 0 bases; unmatched junction nucleotides: 4. The CDR3 runs to 15 residues. Germline V gene data show CDR1 as LNHDA and CDR2 as SQIVND (reference sequence). This TCR derives from a person aged 30-69 years in good health. Sequences were obtained from naive CD4+ T cells from blood. Subset defined: CD45RO-negative CD62L-positive naive CD4 T cells. The rearrangement links TRBV19 to TRBJ2-7, with 8 bases aligning to TRBD1. Written as DNA, the CDR3 is TGTGCCAGTAGTATCCGGACAGGGAGCTCCTACGAGCAGTACTTC. As protein: CASSIRTGSSYEQYF.